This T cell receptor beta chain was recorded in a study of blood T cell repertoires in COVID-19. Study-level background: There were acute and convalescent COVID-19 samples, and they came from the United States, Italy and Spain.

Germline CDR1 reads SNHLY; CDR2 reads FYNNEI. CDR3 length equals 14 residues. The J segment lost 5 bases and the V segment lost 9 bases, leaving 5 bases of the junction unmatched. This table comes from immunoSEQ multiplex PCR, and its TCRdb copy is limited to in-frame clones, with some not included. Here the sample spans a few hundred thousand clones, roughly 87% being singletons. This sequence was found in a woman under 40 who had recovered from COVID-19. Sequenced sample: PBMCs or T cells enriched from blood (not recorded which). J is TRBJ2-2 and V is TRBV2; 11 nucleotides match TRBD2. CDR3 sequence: CASSGGAGTGELFF. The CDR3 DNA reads TGTGCCAGTAGCGGGGGGGCCGGGACCGGGGAGCTGTTTTTT.